The 32 T cell receptor beta chains below come from one sample, sequenced in a study of T cells in Graves' hyperthyroidism and ophthalmopathy. There were TCR beta CDR3 regions amplified from RNA transcripts. A set of HTBI primers served as the primers for a first-round RT-PCR of the TCR CDR3. TCRdb re-analysed the multiplex PCR reads in MiXCR, keeping a single row per CDR3 protein. The sample carries roughly 400,000 distinct CDR3 sequences, around a quarter recorded once. The sample was blood. These receptors all stem from a man aged 50-59 years with Graves' hyperthyroidism.

The gene calls are TRBV24-1 and TRBJ1-2, with 8 nucleotides matching TRBD1. V dropped 0 bases and J dropped 7; count of bases not matched to a gene: 0. Germline V gives CDR1 KGHDR, CDR2 SFDVKD. This CDR3 region has 13 residues. CDR3 in DNA: TGTGCCACCAGTGATTTGGGACAGGGTGGCTACACCTTC. Translated: CATSDLGQGGYTF.

This rearrangement joins TRBV5-1 to TRBJ2-4; a possible D gene is TRBD1 (6 bases). From germline, CDR1 is SGHRS and CDR2 YFSETQ. The CDR3 runs 13 residues. The ends were cut back, 8 bases at V and 8 bases at J, with 17 bases in the middle. The CDR3 sequence is CASTDSGRDIQYF. CDR3 nucleotides: TGCGCCAGTACGGACAGCGGTCGGGACATTCAGTACTTC.

The V call is TRBV7-2, the J call TRBJ2-1, with D uncertain. V was clipped by 4 bases and J by 7 bases, with 14 bases between them. Germline V CDR1 and CDR2: SGHTA, FQGNSA. The CDR3 is made up of 14 amino acids. CDR3 DNA sequence: TGTGCCAGCAGCTGGGGTAAAAGCGCGAATGAGCAGTTCTTC. Amino acids: CASSWGKSANEQFF. Variable domain in full (rest from reference TRBV7-2 and TRBJ2-1): GAGVSQSPSNKVTEKGKDVELRCDPISGHTALYWYRQSLGQGLEFLIYFQGNSAPDKSGLPSDRFSAERTGGSVSTLTIQRTQQEDSAVYLCASSWGKSANEQFFGPGTRLTVL.

This clonotype was recorded many times. This CDR3 is CASSLGTQETQYF. The CDR3 region has the DNA TGTGCCAGCAGCTTAGGGACACAAGAGACCCAGTACTTC. This chain joins TRBV7-2 and TRBJ2-5, with TRBD1 as a possible D gene (5 bases). Germline assignment: CDR1 SGHTA and CDR2 FQGNSA. The ends were cut back, 1 base at V and 2 bases at J, with 5 bases in the middle. The CDR3 has 13 residues.

V and J are TRBV24-1 and TRBJ2-1; D may be TRBD1 (5 bases). The V gene lost 4 bases and the J gene lost 6 bases, with 21 bases spanning the gap. The CDR3 runs 17 residues. Looked up from germline, CDR1 is KGHDR and CDR2 is SFDVKD. The CDR3 coding sequence is TGTGCCACCAGTGACCCTAAACAGGAGTCCAGGCTCAATGAGCAGTTCTTC. Translating gives CATSDPKQESRLNEQFF.

V usage is TRBV20-1 and J usage is TRBJ2-1, with D perhaps matching TRBD2 (6 bases). V gave up 5 bases and J gave up 3 bases, with 17 bases separating them. Germline V gene sequence: CDR1 DFQATT, CDR2 SNEGSKA (reference sequence). This CDR3 has 15 residues. This CDR3 is CSAQRAGTVYNEQFF. The CDR3 region has the DNA TGCAGTGCTCAGAGGGCGGGAACCGTCTACAATGAGCAGTTCTTC.

This clonotype showed up just a few times. V and J are TRBV11-2 and TRBJ1-1, with D maybe TRBD1 (6 bases). Trimming cost V 1 base and J 0 bases, with 6 bases left between them. The V gene's germline CDR1 is SGHAT and CDR2 FQNNGV. The CDR3 has 14 amino acids. The CDR3 reads CASSLGQVNTEAFF. The CDR3 DNA reads TGTGCCAGCAGCTTAGGACAGGTGAACACTGAAGCTTTCTTT.

This clonotype occurred many times. The chain recombines TRBV27 with TRBJ2-1; D could derive from TRBD1 or TRBD2 (5 bases each). The CDR3 extends over 16 amino acids. Germline CDR1 MNHEY, CDR2 SMNVEV (reference sequence). Between the trimmed V and J ends, which lost 5 bases and 4 bases, there was a span of 18 bases. CDR3 protein: CASSALDGTAYNEQFF. CDR3 DNA: TGTGCCAGCAGTGCCCTCGACGGGACGGCGTACAATGAGCAGTTCTTC.

This clonotype was observed at least ten times. This chain connects TRBV28 to TRBJ2-3; 7 nucleotides line up with TRBD1. CDR3 size: 15 residues. Germline-derived CDR1 and CDR2 are MDHEN and SYDVKM. Trimming at V came to 8 bases and at J to 3 bases, leaving 11 bases not matched to a gene. CDR3 nucleotides: TGTGCCAGCGGCTCACAGGGGAGACGTACAGATACGCAGTATTTT. This codes for CASGSQGRRTDTQYF. Combining the CDR3 with reference TRBV28 and TRBJ2-3 gives the whole variable domain DVKVTQSSRYLVKRTGEKVFLECVQDMDHENMFWYRQDPGLGLRLIYFSYDVKMKEKGDIPEGYSVSREKKERFSLILESASTNQTSMYLCASGSQGRRTDTQYFGPGTRLTVL.

The chain has TRBV12-3 or TRBV12-4 and TRBJ1-1; D gene unclear. The CDR3 consists of 13 residues. Trimming left V 3 bases short and J 4 bases short, with 9 bases between. In nucleotides, the CDR3 is TGTGCCAGCAGTTTCGTTGGGAGCACTGAAGCTTTCTTT. Residues: CASSFVGSTEAFF.

This clonotype was counted ten times or more. The chain employs TRBV7-9 and TRBJ2-1; perhaps D is TRBD1 or TRBD2 (5 bases each). The CDR3 consists of 12 residues. Germline V gives CDR1 SEHNR, CDR2 FQNEAQ (reference sequence). V lost 5 bases and J 9 bases, leaving 11 bases between the germline ends. This chain's CDR3 is CASSAGTTEQFF. CDR3 DNA sequence: TGTGCCAGCAGCGCTGGGACGACTGAGCAGTTCTTC.

The V and J genes are TRBV3-1 and TRBJ1-2; 9 bases line up with TRBD1. The length of the CDR3 is 14 residues. Germline V gene lookup returns CDR1 LGHDT and CDR2 YNNKEL (reference sequence). The V gene end was trimmed by 4 bases and the J gene end by 7 bases; junction bases not matched to a gene: 7. DNA of the CDR3: TGTGCCAGCAGCCCACCGGGACAGGGTTTTGGCTACACCTTC. Encoded protein: CASSPPGQGFGYTF.

This chain joins TRBV5-1 and TRBJ2-2, with D possibly matching TRBD2 (5 bases). The CDR3 runs 15 residues. From germline, CDR1 is SGHRS and CDR2 YFSETQ. The V gene lost 2 bases and the J gene lost 2 bases, with 10 bases spanning the gap. The CDR3 sequence is CASSFRELNTGELFF. Here the CDR3 DNA reads TGCGCCAGCAGCTTCCGGGAACTAAACACCGGGGAGCTGTTTTTT.

This chain connects TRBV29-1 to TRBJ2-1; 7 positions match TRBD1. V dropped 6 bases and J dropped 1; count of bases not matched to a gene: 0. The germline V gene has CDR1 SQVTM and CDR2 ANQGSEA. This CDR3 is 12 amino acids long. CDR3 bases: TGCAGCGTGACAGGGTCCTACAATGAGCAGTTCTTC. Protein sequence: CSVTGSYNEQFF.

This clonotype came up a few times. This chain connects TRBV6-1 to TRBJ2-3; no definite D call. CDR1 MNHNS and CDR2 SASEGT come from the germline V gene. CDR3 length equals 14 residues. V was shortened by 4 bases and J by 0 bases, with 8 bases between the two germline ends. This CDR3 reads CASSVVGSTDTQYF. DNA for the CDR3: TGTGCCAGCAGTGTTGTCGGGAGCACAGATACGCAGTATTTT.

This clonotype was seen repeatedly, ten times or more. The rearrangement uses TRBV5-6 and TRBJ2-3, with TRBD2 matching 9 bases. J lost 2 bases, V lost 4 bases, and 5 bases had no gene match. This CDR3 region has 15 residues. Germline CDR1 reads SGHDT; CDR2 reads YYEEEE. The CDR3 is CASSIGTSSTDTQYF. DNA of the CDR3: TGTGCCAGCAGCATCGGGACTAGCTCCACAGATACGCAGTATTTT.

This clonotype was seen a few times. V is TRBV4-1 and J is TRBJ2-5, with D possibly matching TRBD1 (5 bases). V lost 4 bases to trimming and J lost 3 bases, with 12 bases between them. This CDR3 spans 14 amino acids. Germline assignment: CDR1 MGHRA and CDR2 YSYEKL. In nucleotides, the CDR3 is TGCGCCAGCAGCCGGCTGGGGCCGAAAGAGACCCAGTACTTC. This gives the protein CASSRLGPKETQYF.

V usage is TRBV6-5 and J usage is TRBJ1-2, with D maybe TRBD1 (6 bases). V shed 0 bases and J shed 4 bases, with 12 bases lying between them. CDR3 length: 15 amino acids. Germline values: CDR1 MNHEY, CDR2 SVGAGI. For the CDR3, the DNA is TGTGCCAGCAGTTACTCTTCAGAGGGGGGCTATGGCTACACCTTC. Amino acid sequence: CASSYSSEGGYGYTF.

In its sample, this clonotype was seen a few times. The rearrangement links TRBV3-1 to TRBJ2-1; TRBD2 matches at 8 bases. With 8 bases clipped from V and 9 bases from J, the junction kept 3 bases outside the gene matches. This CDR3 has 11 amino acids. Germline loops: CDR1 LGHDT, CDR2 YNNKEL (reference sequence). The CDR3 bases are TGTGCCAGCGGCGGGGGGCGTGAGCAGTTCTTC. As protein: CASGGGREQFF.

V gene TRBV6-1 combines with J gene TRBJ2-7, with TRBD1 matching over 8 bases. CDR3 size: 14 residues. V shed 3 bases and J 6 bases; nucleotides not matched to a gene: 7. CDR1 is MNHNS, CDR2 SASEGT, per germline. In DNA form, the CDR3 reads TGTGCCAGCAGTGACTTGACAGGGGTTCGCGAGCAGTACTTC. Protein product: CASSDLTGVREQYF.

This clonotype showed up many times. The V gene is TRBV3-1, the J gene TRBJ2-7; D call uncertain. The germline V gene has CDR1 LGHDT and CDR2 YNNKEL (reference sequence). This CDR3 has 14 residues. The ends were cut back, 1 base at V and 9 bases at J, with 16 bases in the middle. The chain's CDR3 is CASSQASSVGRQYF. The CDR3 DNA is TGTGCCAGCAGCCAAGCCTCGAGTGTTGGTCGGCAGTACTTC.

This rearrangement joins TRBV28 to TRBJ1-1; 9 bases align to TRBD1. The V gene end was trimmed by 2 bases and the J gene end by 11 bases; junction bases not matched to a gene: 9. The CDR3 is made up of 14 amino acids. Germline CDR1 and CDR2: MDHEN and SYDVKM. CDR3 amino acids: CASSLHRGRVRAFF. As DNA, the CDR3 is TGTGCCAGCAGTTTACACAGGGGGCGGGTTCGGGCTTTCTTT. The entire variable domain, with the rest obtained from reference TRBV28 and TRBJ1-1, is as follows: DVKVTQSSRYLVKRTGEKVFLECVQDMDHENMFWYRQDPGLGLRLIYFSYDVKMKEKGDIPEGYSVSREKKERFSLILESASTNQTSMYLCASSLHRGRVRAFFGQGTRLTVV.

This clonotype was observed a handful of times. This chain connects TRBV29-1 to TRBJ1-1; TRBD1 might be the D (6 bases). The CDR3 covers 13 residues. With 7 bases removed from V and 0 bases from J, the gap between germline ends came to 12 bases. CDR1 and CDR2 from the germline V gene are SQVTM and ANQGSEA. DNA for the CDR3: TGCAGCGGATGGACAGACTTGAACACTGAAGCTTTCTTT. Amino acid sequence: CSGWTDLNTEAFF.

This clonotype was recorded at least ten times. The V call is TRBV6-6, the J call TRBJ2-5; D might be TRBD2 (5 bases). Germline V CDR1 and CDR2: MNHNY, SVGAGI (reference sequence). The ends were cut back, 2 bases at V and 5 bases at J, with 12 bases in the middle. The CDR3 is 14 amino acids. CDR3 coding DNA: TGTGCCAGCAGTTACCGGGGAATTAGGGAGACCCAGTACTTC. The encoded protein is CASSYRGIRETQYF.

The V and J genes are TRBV18 and TRBJ2-7; D is perhaps TRBD2 (5 bases). V was clipped by 5 bases and J by 6 bases, with 20 bases between them. Looked up from germline, CDR1 is KGHSH and CDR2 is LQKENI. This CDR3 is 15 amino acids long. The CDR3 nucleotides are TGTGCCAGCTCAGATGGGTCAACGGGCGGGTCCGAGCAGTACTTC. Its translation: CASSDGSTGGSEQYF.

As concerns this clonotype: A much more abundant neighbour one base away suggests this may be a read error. The V gene is TRBV11-2, the J gene TRBJ2-3; 7 positions agree with TRBD2. The length of the CDR3 is 16 residues. CDR1 is SGHAT, CDR2 FQNNGV, per germline. The CDR3 bases are TGTGCCAGCAGCTTAGAACTAGCGCTTCGCACAGATGCGCAGTATTTT. Translating gives CASSLELALRTDAQYF. The full variable domain, rest sourced from reference TRBV11-2 and TRBJ2-3, is EAGVAQSPRYKIIEKRQSVAFWCNPISGHATLYWYQQILGQGPKLLIQFQNNGVVDDSQLPKDRFSAERLKGVDSTLKIQPAKLEDSAVYLCASSLELALRTDAQYFGPGTRLTVL.

The CDR3 sequence: CASSLSGSETYEQYF. For the CDR3, the DNA is TGTGCCAGCAGCTTGAGCGGGAGTGAAACCTACGAGCAGTACTTC. This rearrangement joins TRBV7-9 to TRBJ2-7, with 8 bases fitting TRBD2. Germline loops: CDR1 SEHNR, CDR2 FQNEAQ (reference sequence). CDR3 length equals 15 residues. V lost 3 bases, J lost 2 bases, and 6 bases stayed unmatched. Full variable domain (rest looked up from reference TRBV7-9 and TRBJ2-7): DTGVSQNPRHKITKRGQNVTFRCDPISEHNRLYWYRQTLGQGPEFLTYFQNEAQLEKSRLLSDRFSAERPKGSFSTLEIQRTEQGDSAMYLCASSLSGSETYEQYFGPGTRLTVT.

Many counts were recorded for this clonotype. The chain recombines TRBV28 with TRBJ2-1; 12 bases agree with TRBD2. The V gene end was trimmed by 6 bases and the J gene end by 8 bases; junction bases not matched to a gene: 5. This CDR3 comprises 14 residues. Germline lookup yields CDR1 MDHEN and CDR2 SYDVKM. This CDR3 is CASRTSGSRDEQFF. DNA for the CDR3: TGTGCCAGCAGGACTAGCGGGAGTAGAGATGAGCAGTTCTTC.

This clonotype was found a few times. The gene calls are TRBV27 and TRBJ1-1; 11 nucleotides line up with TRBD1. V trimming: 4 bases; J trimming: 6 bases; junction bases outside the gene matches: 7. This CDR3 region has 15 residues. Germline CDR1 and CDR2: MNHEY and SMNVEV (reference sequence). This CDR3 is CASSSWTGGGPEAFF. The CDR3 nucleotides read TGTGCCAGCAGTTCCTGGACAGGGGGCGGCCCTGAAGCTTTCTTT.

The chain carries TRBV27 and TRBJ1-1; unclear D gene. Germline values: CDR1 MNHEY, CDR2 SMNVEV (reference sequence). The CDR3 consists of 14 residues. The germline V and J ends were trimmed by 5 bases and 1 base, with 11 bases remaining between them. CDR3 amino acids: CASSQWTGNTEAFF. The DNA of the CDR3 is TGTGCCAGCAGTCAATGGACGGGGAACACTGAAGCTTTCTTT.

This clonotype was observed a handful of times. The rearrangement uses TRBV11-1 and TRBJ2-5; D unresolved. Trimming removed 4 bases at V and 5 bases at J, with 14 bases between. CDR3 length: 14 residues. Looked up from germline, CDR1 is SGHAT and CDR2 is FQDESV (reference sequence). DNA of the CDR3: TGTGCCAGCAGCTCCCACCCAGGAGAGGAGACCCAGTACTTC. It encodes CASSSHPGEETQYF.

The chain uses TRBV6-1 and TRBJ2-7, with D hard to call. Trimming stripped 2 bases from V and 7 bases from J, with 18 bases between. Germline CDR1 reads MNHNS; CDR2 reads SASEGT. CDR3 length: 15 residues. The CDR3 DNA reads TGTGCCAGCAGTGAATCGGCCGGACGCGTAGAGGAGCAGTACTTC. Protein sequence: CASSESAGRVEEQYF.